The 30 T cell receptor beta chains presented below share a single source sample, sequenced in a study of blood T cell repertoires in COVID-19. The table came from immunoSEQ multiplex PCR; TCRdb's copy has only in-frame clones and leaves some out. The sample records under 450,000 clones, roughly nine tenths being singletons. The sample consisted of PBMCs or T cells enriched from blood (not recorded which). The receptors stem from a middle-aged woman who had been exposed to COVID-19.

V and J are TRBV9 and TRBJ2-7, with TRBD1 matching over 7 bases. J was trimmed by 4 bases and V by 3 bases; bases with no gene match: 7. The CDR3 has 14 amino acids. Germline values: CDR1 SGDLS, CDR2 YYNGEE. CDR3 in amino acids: CASSETGFGYEQYF. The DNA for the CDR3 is TGTGCCAGCAGCGAGACAGGGTTTGGATACGAGCAGTACTTC.

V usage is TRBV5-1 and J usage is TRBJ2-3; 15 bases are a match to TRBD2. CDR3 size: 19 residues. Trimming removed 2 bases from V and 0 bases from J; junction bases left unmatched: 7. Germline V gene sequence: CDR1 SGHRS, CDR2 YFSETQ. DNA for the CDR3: TGCGCCAGCAGCTTATCAGGACTAGCGGGAGGGACTAGCACAGATACGCAGTATTTT. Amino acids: CASSLSGLAGGTSTDTQYF.

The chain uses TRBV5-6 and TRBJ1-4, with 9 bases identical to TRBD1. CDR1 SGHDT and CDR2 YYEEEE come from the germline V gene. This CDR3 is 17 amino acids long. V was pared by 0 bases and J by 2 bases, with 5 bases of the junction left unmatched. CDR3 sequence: CASSLAGTGLTNEKLFF. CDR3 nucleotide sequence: TGTGCCAGCAGCTTGGCTGGGACAGGGTTGACTAATGAAAAACTGTTTTTT.

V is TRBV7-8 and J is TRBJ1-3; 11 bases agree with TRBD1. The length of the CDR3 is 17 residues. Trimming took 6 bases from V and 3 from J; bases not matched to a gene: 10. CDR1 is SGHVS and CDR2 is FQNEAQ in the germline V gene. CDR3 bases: TGTGCCAGCAGTCGTACACCGGGACAGGGGGGTGGAAACACCATATATTTT. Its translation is CASSRTPGQGGGNTIYF.

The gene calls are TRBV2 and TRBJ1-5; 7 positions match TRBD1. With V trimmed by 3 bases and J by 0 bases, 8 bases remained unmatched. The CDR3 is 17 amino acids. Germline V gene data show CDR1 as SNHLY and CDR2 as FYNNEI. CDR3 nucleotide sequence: TGTGCCAGCAGTGACGGGCAGGGGGTTCCTAGCAATCAGCCCCAGCATTTT. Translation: CASSDGQGVPSNQPQHF.

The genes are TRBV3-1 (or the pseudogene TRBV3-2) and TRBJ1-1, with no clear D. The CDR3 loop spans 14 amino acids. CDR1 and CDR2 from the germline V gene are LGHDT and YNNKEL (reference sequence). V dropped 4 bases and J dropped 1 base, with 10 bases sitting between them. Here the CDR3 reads CASSPLPGNTEAFF. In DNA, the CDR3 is TGTGCCAGCAGCCCCTTACCCGGGAACACTGAAGCTTTCTTT.

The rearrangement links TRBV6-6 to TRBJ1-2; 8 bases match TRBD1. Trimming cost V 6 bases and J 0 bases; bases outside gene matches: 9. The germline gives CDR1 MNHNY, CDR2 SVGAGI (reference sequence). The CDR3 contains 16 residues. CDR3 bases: TGTGCCAGCAGGACGACAGGGGCGTCTTCTAACTATGGCTACACCTTC. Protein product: CASRTTGASSNYGYTF.

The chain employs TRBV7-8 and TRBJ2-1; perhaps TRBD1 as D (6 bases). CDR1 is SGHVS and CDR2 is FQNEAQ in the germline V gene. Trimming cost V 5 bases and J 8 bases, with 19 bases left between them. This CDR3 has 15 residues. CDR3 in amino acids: CASSDLGGRQYEQFF. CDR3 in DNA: TGTGCCAGCAGCGATCTAGGGGGAAGGCAGTATGAGCAGTTCTTC.

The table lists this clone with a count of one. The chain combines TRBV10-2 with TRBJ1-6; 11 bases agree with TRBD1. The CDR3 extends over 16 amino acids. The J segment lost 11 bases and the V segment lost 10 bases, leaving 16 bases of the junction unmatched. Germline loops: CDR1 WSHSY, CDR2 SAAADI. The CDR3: CATGQGALGNNPPLHF. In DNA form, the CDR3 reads TGCGCCACCGGACAGGGGGCGCTTGGGAACAATCCACCCCTCCACTTT.

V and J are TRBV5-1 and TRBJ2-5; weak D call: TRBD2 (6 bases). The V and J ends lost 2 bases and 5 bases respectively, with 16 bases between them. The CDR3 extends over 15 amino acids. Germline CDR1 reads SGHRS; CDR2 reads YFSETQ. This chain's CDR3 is CASSFDIAVAETQYF. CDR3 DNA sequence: TGCGCCAGCAGCTTTGACATAGCGGTGGCGGAGACCCAGTACTTC.

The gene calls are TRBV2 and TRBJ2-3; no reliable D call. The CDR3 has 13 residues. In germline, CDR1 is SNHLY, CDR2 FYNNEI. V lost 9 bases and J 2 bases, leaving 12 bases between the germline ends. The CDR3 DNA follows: TGTGCCAGAGACCGGGTCCCCACAGATACGCAGTATTTT. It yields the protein CARDRVPTDTQYF.

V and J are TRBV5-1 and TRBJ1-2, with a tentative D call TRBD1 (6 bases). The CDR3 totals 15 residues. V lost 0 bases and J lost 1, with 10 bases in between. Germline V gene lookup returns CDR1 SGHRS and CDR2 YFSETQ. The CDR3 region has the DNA TGCGCCAGCAGCTTGGCACAGGGAATTAACTATGGCTACACCTTC. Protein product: CASSLAQGINYGYTF.

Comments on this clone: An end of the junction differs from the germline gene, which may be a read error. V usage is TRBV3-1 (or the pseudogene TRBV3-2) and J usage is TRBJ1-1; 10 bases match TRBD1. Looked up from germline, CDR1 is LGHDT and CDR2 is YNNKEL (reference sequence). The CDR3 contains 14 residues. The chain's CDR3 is CASSQISAGTGDSF. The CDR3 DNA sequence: TGTGCCAGCAGCCAAATTTCGGCTGGGACAGGGGATTCTTTT.

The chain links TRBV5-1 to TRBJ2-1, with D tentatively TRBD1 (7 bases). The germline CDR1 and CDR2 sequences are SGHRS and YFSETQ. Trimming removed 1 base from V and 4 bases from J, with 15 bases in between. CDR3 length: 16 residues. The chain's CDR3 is CASSLTGAGGYNEQFF. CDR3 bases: TGCGCCAGCAGCTTGACAGGGGCCGGAGGGTACAATGAGCAGTTCTTC. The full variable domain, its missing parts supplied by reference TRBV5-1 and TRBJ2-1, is KAGVTQTPRYLIKTRGQQVTLSCSPISGHRSVSWYQQTPGQGLQFLFEYFSETQRNKGNFPGRFSGRQFSNSRSEMNVSTLELGDSALYLCASSLTGAGGYNEQFFGPGTRLTVL.

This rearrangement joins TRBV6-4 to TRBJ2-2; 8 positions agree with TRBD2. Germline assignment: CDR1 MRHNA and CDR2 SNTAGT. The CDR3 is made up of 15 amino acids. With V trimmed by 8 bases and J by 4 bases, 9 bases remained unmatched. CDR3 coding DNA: TGTGCCAGCCTCCCCCGACTAGCGACCACCGGGGAGCTGTTTTTT. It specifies CASLPRLATTGELFF.

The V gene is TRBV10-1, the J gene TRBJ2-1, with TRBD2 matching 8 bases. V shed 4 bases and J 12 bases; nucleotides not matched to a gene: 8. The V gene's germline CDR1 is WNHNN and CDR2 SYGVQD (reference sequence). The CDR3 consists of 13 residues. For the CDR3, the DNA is TGCGCCAGCAGTGCTTTTCGGGGGGGCGGGCAGTTCTTC. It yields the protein CASSAFRGGGQFF.

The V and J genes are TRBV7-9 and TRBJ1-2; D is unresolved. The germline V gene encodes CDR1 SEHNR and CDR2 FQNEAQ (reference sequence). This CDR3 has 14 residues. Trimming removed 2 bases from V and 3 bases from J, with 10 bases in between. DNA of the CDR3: TGTGCCAGCAGCTTAAAGCAGGTTCACTATGGCTACACCTTC. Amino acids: CASSLKQVHYGYTF.

This CDR3 is CASSFSDRGHETQYF. The CDR3, as DNA: TGTGCCAGCAGCTTCTCTGACAGGGGGCACGAGACCCAGTACTTC. The chain recombines TRBV11-3 with TRBJ2-5; TRBD1 agrees at 10 bases. J lost 5 bases, V lost 3 bases, and 6 bases had no gene match. This CDR3 is 15 amino acids long. Germline loops: CDR1 SGHNT, CDR2 YENEEA.

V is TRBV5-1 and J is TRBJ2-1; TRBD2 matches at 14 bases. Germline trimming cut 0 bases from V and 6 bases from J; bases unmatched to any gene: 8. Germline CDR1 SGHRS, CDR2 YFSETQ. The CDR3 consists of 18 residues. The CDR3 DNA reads TGCGCCAGCAGCTTGGTAGGGACTAGCGGGAGTCCTGCCAATGAGCAGTTCTTC. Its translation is CASSLVGTSGSPANEQFF.

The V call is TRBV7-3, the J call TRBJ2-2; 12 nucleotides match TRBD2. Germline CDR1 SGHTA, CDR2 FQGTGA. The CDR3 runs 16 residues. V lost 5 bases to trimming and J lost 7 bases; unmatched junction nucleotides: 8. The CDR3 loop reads CASSNPSGGASGELFF. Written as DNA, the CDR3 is TGTGCCAGCAGCAACCCTAGCGGGGGGGCGAGCGGGGAGCTGTTTTTT.

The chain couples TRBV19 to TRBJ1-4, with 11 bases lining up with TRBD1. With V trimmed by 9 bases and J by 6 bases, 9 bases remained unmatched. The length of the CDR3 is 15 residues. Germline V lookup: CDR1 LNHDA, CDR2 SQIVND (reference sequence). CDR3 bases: TGTGCCAGCCGGAAACCGGGACAGGGGGATGAAAAACTGTTTTTT. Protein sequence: CASRKPGQGDEKLFF. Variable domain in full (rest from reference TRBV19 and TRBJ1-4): DGGITQSPKYLFRKEGQNVTLSCEQNLNHDAMYWYRQDPGQGLRLIYYSQIVNDFQKGDIAEGYSVSREKKESFPLTVTSAQKNPTAFYLCASRKPGQGDEKLFFGSGTQLSVL.

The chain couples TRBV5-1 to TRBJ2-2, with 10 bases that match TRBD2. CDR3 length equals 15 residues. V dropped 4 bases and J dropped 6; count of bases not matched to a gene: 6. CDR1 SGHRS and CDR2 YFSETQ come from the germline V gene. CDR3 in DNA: TGCGCCAGCAGCCCGACCGGGACTAGCGCCGGGGAGCTGTTTTTT. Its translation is CASSPTGTSAGELFF.

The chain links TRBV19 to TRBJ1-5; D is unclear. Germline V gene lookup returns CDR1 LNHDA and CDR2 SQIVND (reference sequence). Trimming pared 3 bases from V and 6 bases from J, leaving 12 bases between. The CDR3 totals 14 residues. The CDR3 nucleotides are TGTGCCAGTAGTATCCAACAATTTCCTCAGCCCCAGCATTTT. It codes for CASSIQQFPQPQHF.

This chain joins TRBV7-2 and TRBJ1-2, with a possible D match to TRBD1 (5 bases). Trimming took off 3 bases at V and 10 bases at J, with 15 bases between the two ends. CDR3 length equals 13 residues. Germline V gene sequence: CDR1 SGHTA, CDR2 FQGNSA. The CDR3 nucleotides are TGTGCCAGCAGCTTCCCCCCGATGACAGCCTACACCTTC. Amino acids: CASSFPPMTAYTF.

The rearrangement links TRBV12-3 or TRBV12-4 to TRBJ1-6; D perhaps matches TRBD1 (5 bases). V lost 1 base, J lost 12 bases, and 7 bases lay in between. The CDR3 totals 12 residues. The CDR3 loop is CASSLGGGPLHF. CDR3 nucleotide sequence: TGTGCCAGCAGTTTAGGCGGGGGACCCCTCCACTTT.

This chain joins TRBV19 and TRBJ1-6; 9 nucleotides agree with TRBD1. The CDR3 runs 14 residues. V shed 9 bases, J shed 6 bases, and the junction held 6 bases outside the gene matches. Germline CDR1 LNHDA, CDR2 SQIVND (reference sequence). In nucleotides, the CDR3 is TGTGCCAGCAGGGACAGGGCTGTTAATTCACCCCTCCACTTT. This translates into CASRDRAVNSPLHF.

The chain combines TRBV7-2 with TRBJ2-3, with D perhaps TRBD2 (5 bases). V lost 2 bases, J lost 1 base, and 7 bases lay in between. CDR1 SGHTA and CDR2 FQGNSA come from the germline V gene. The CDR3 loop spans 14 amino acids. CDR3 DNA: TGTGCCAGCAGCTTACGCGGGCGCACAGATACGCAGTATTTT. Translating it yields CASSLRGRTDTQYF.

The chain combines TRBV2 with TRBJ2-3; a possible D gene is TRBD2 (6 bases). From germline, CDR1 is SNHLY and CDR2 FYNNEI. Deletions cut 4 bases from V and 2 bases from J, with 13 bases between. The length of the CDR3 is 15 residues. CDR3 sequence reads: CASSVGSGYTDTQYF. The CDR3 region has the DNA TGTGCCAGCAGTGTTGGTAGCGGATACACAGATACGCAGTATTTT.

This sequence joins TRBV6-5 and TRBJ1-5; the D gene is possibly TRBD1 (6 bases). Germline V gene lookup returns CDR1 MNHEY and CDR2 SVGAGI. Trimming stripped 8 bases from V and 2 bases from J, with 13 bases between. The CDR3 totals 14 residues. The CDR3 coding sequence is TGTGCCAGCTCCGGGACACCCGGCAATCAGCCCCAGCATTTT. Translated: CASSGTPGNQPQHF.

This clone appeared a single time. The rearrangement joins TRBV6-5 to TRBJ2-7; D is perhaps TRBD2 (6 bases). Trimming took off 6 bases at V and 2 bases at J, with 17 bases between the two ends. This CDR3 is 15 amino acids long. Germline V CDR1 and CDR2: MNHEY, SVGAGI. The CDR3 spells CASRAVAASAYEQYF. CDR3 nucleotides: TGTGCCAGCAGGGCAGTAGCGGCATCTGCCTACGAGCAGTACTTC.